Detailed here is one TCR beta chain. No antigen is known for it. The data were obtained in a study of cytomegalovirus exposure and HLA in healthy donors. Study findings and constraints: The authors later linked a missense DCLRE1C variant to TCR beta V- and J-gene trimming. For most TCR beta V segments, an earlier analysis put the productive rate at about 90% or about 30% of the time.

CDR3 length: 16 residues. Germline CDR1 and CDR2: SGHNT and YENEEA. The V gene end was trimmed by 1 base and the J gene end by 5 bases; junction bases not matched to a gene: 5. PCR was performed using 60 Vbeta and 13 Jbeta primers. Some clones are missing from TCRdb's copy, which holds only in-frame ones; the method was immunoSEQ multiplex PCR. Recorded for this sample: some 200,000 clones. These donors, healthy bone marrow donors, were studied. Donors likely had unrecorded immune exposures despite being nominally healthy when sampled. Material: PBMCs. The V gene is TRBV11-3, the J gene TRBJ2-3, with TRBD2 identical over 11 bases. This clonotype was obtained from a man aged 30-40 years in good health and CMV-seronegative. The CDR3 DNA is TGTGCCAGCAGCTTAGGTTTACTAGCGGGAGAAGATACGCAGTATTTT. Amino acids: CASSLGLLAGEDTQYF.